These 21 T cell receptor beta chains were sequenced from one sample in a study of T cells in Graves' hyperthyroidism and ophthalmopathy. Amplified TCR beta CDR3 regions derived from RNA transcripts. TCR CDR3 underwent first-round RT-PCR with the HTBI primer set. TCRdb reprocessed the multiplex PCR reads via MiXCR and lists one record per CDR3 protein. The sample yields 350,000 to 400,000 distinct CDR3 sequences, about a fifth seen once. Sequencing was performed on blood. Receptor source: a man aged 18-30 years with Graves' ophthalmopathy.

This clonotype was counted ten times or more. The chain joins TRBV6-1 to TRBJ2-1; D is unclear. The CDR3 contains 15 residues. CDR1 is MNHNS, CDR2 SASEGT, per germline. The V and J ends lost 2 bases and 12 bases respectively, with 20 bases between them. The CDR3 protein is CASSEQDGSNDWQFF. The CDR3 nucleotides read TGTGCCAGCAGTGAACAGGACGGATCCAATGATTGGCAGTTCTTC.

This clonotype was recorded many times. V gene TRBV28 combines with J gene TRBJ1-5; no firm D call. The CDR3 extends over 16 amino acids. Deletions cut 5 bases from V and 4 bases from J, with 18 bases between. CDR1 and CDR2 from the germline V gene are MDHEN and SYDVKM. The CDR3 region has the DNA TGTGCCAGCAGTCCGACCGGGTCTACGTATAATCAGCCCCAGCATTTT. Amino acid sequence: CASSPTGSTYNQPQHF.

The chain is built from TRBV11-2 and TRBJ2-1; tentatively, D is TRBD1 (6 bases). The CDR3 sequence is 18 residues long. CDR1 SGHAT and CDR2 FQNNGV come from the germline V gene. Trimming pared 2 bases from V and 6 bases from J, leaving 23 bases between. The chain's CDR3 is CASSLFPLLDRLPNEQFF. CDR3 sequence (DNA): TGTGCCAGCAGCTTATTCCCTCTTCTTGACAGGCTCCCCAATGAGCAGTTCTTC.

This clonotype showed up many times. J is TRBJ2-3 and V is TRBV20-1; D call uncertain. Trimming took 6 bases from V and 5 from J, leaving 6 bases between them. Per the germline V gene, CDR1 is DFQATT and CDR2 is SNEGSKA (reference sequence). The CDR3 is 10 amino acids. The CDR3 is CSAPIDTQYF. The CDR3 DNA reads TGCAGTGCCCCCATAGATACGCAGTATTTT.

This clonotype has a handful of counts. V usage is TRBV18 and J usage is TRBJ2-7; the D call may be TRBD1 or TRBD2 (5 bases each). The CDR3 has 16 amino acids. V lost 3 bases to trimming and J lost 5 bases, with 20 bases between them. Germline-derived CDR1 and CDR2 are KGHSH and LQKENI. The CDR3 loop reads CASSPGTELQVHEQYF. As DNA, the CDR3 is TGTGCCAGCTCACCCGGGACGGAGCTCCAGGTCCACGAGCAGTACTTC. Drawing the rest from reference TRBV18 and TRBJ2-7, the complete variable domain is NAGVMQNPRHLVRRRGQEARLRCSPMKGHSHVYWYRQLPEEGLKFMVYLQKENIIDESGMPKERFSAEFPKEGPSILRIQQVVRGDSAAYFCASSPGTELQVHEQYFGPGTRLTVT.

The CDR3 region is CASSSRVRETQYF. In nucleotides, the CDR3 is TGTGCCAGCAGCTCCCGGGTACGGGAGACCCAGTACTTC. J is TRBJ2-5 and V is TRBV7-2; D remains unclear. V lost 4 bases and J 5 bases, leaving 11 bases between the germline ends. The CDR3 has 13 residues. Germline V gene lookup returns CDR1 SGHTA and CDR2 FQGNSA.

The chain couples TRBV11-2 to TRBJ2-5; D may be TRBD1 (5 bases). Per the germline V gene, CDR1 is SGHAT and CDR2 is FQNNGV. The CDR3 loop spans 17 amino acids. Trimming removed 1 base at V and 5 bases at J, with 20 bases between. The CDR3 loop reads CASSLGVVTARSETQYF. The CDR3 nucleotides are TGTGCCAGCAGCTTAGGGGTGGTGACAGCTAGGAGTGAGACCCAGTACTTC. The whole variable domain, filled in from reference TRBV11-2 and TRBJ2-5, reads EAGVAQSPRYKIIEKRQSVAFWCNPISGHATLYWYQQILGQGPKLLIQFQNNGVVDDSQLPKDRFSAERLKGVDSTLKIQPAKLEDSAVYLCASSLGVVTARSETQYFGPGTRLLVL.

This clonotype was detected ten times or more. This chain uses TRBV24-1 with TRBJ1-5; D remains ambiguous. The CDR3 covers 18 residues. V lost 4 bases to trimming and J lost 6 bases, with 24 bases between them. Germline CDR1 is KGHDR and CDR2 is SFDVKD. CDR3 residues: CATSDARGSPPMSQPQHF. Here the CDR3 DNA reads TGTGCCACCAGTGACGCCCGTGGTAGTCCCCCTATGAGTCAGCCCCAGCATTTT.

This clonotype was recorded at least ten times. The rearrangement links TRBV28 to TRBJ1-5; 9 bases map to TRBD1. With V trimmed by 1 base and J by 7 bases, 5 bases remained unmatched. Germline CDR1 reads MDHEN; CDR2 reads SYDVKM. This CDR3 has 15 amino acids. The CDR3 nucleotides are TGTGCCAGCAGTTTATCCCCGGGACAGGGACAGCCCCAGCATTTT. This translates into CASSLSPGQGQPQHF.

This clonotype was detected many times. This rearrangement joins TRBV20-1 to TRBJ2-3; TRBD2 matches 8 bases. This CDR3 has 15 amino acids. Germline-derived CDR1 and CDR2 are DFQATT and SNEGSKA (reference sequence). The ends lost 6 bases at V and 0 bases at J; junction bases unmatched: 8. In nucleotides, the CDR3 is TGCAGTGCCGCGCGGGGGGCCCTCAGCACAGATACGCAGTATTTT. Encoded protein: CSAARGALSTDTQYF.

The chain combines TRBV5-6 with TRBJ2-5; TRBD2 agrees at 11 bases. Looked up from germline, CDR1 is SGHDT and CDR2 is YYEEEE. CDR3 length equals 16 residues. With 4 bases clipped from V and 4 bases from J, the junction kept 9 bases outside the gene matches. CDR3 in amino acids: CASSPGTSGKGETQYF. In nucleotides, the CDR3 is TGTGCCAGCAGCCCTGGGACTAGCGGCAAGGGAGAGACCCAGTACTTC.

This clonotype occurred a few times. A read error may be the cause here, since a much bigger clone is one base away. V gene TRBV7-2 combines with J gene TRBJ1-5, with D uncertain. The CDR3 totals 13 residues. Germline V gene lookup returns CDR1 SGHTA and CDR2 FQGNSA. The CDR3, as DNA: TGTGCCAACAGCTTTTATAGCAATCAGCCCCAGCATTTT. Encoded protein: CANSFYSNQPQHF.

This clonotype was seen a few times. The chain is built from TRBV18 and TRBJ2-5, with no clear D. The germline V gene encodes CDR1 KGHSH and CDR2 LQKENI. The CDR3 is 14 residues long. Trimming pared 3 bases from V and 5 bases from J, leaving 13 bases between. The chain's CDR3 is CASSPISGPETQYF. Written as DNA, the CDR3 is TGTGCCAGCTCACCGATCTCGGGTCCCGAGACCCAGTACTTC.

The rearrangement joins TRBV29-1 to TRBJ2-1; 11 bases map to TRBD2. The DNA matches TRBJ2-7 better at its end, which makes the J call doubtful. The germline V gene encodes CDR1 SQVTM and CDR2 ANQGSEA. This CDR3 contains 15 residues. For the CDR3, the DNA is TGCAGCGGTAGCGGGGGGGGAAGCTCCTACAATGAGCAGTACTTC. Translation gives CSGSGGGSSYNEQYF.

The rearrangement joins TRBV28 to TRBJ2-2; D might be TRBD1 (6 bases). This CDR3 has 15 residues. Germline assignment: CDR1 MDHEN and CDR2 SYDVKM. V lost 5 bases to trimming and J lost 4 bases, with 14 bases between them. CDR3 nucleotides: TGTGCCAGCAGTCCGACACAGGGACCCACCGGGGAGCTGTTTTTT. Protein product: CASSPTQGPTGELFF.

J is TRBJ2-6 and V is TRBV5-1; D remains unclear. The V gene lost 5 bases and the J gene lost 0 bases, with 12 bases spanning the gap. Germline V gene sequence: CDR1 SGHRS, CDR2 YFSETQ. The CDR3 has 16 amino acids. This chain's CDR3 is CASRRSHTSGANVLTF. As DNA, the CDR3 is TGCGCCAGCAGGAGGTCGCACACCTCTGGGGCCAACGTCCTGACTTTC.

This chain uses TRBV5-1 with TRBJ2-3; 8 bases agree with TRBD2. Germline V CDR1 and CDR2: SGHRS, YFSETQ. V lost 0 bases to trimming and J lost 9 bases; unmatched junction nucleotides: 9. The CDR3 has 15 amino acids. Written as DNA, the CDR3 is TGCGCCAGCAGCTTGGGGTCGGGGGGGGCAGGGACGCAGTATTTT. Protein sequence: CASSLGSGGAGTQYF.

A remark on this clonotype: With a much larger clone just one base away, this may be a read error. This sequence joins TRBV7-9 and TRBJ2-7; unclear D gene. Trimming stripped 1 base from V and 4 bases from J, with 14 bases between. The CDR3 consists of 15 residues. Germline V CDR1 and CDR2: SEHNR, FQNEAQ (reference sequence). The CDR3 DNA is TGTGCCAGCAGCTTAGGGGAAGGCGGAATTTACGAGCAGTACTTC. This codes for CASSLGEGGIYEQYF.

This chain links TRBV5-1 with TRBJ2-2; D is perhaps TRBD1 (5 bases). The V gene's germline CDR1 is SGHRS and CDR2 YFSETQ. Trimming removed 4 bases from V and 4 bases from J, with 14 bases in between. There are 15 residues in the CDR3. DNA for the CDR3: TGCGCCAGCAGCCCCCCCCAGGGCCCCACCGGGGAGCTGTTTTTT. Its protein is CASSPPQGPTGELFF.

This clonotype showed up many times. The V call is TRBV5-1, the J call TRBJ1-1, with D possibly matching TRBD1 (6 bases). The CDR3 runs 14 residues. V was clipped by 0 bases and J by 1 base, with 7 bases between them. The V gene's germline CDR1 is SGHRS and CDR2 YFSETQ. The CDR3 protein is CASSLEGGNTEAFF. DNA for the CDR3: TGCGCCAGCAGCTTGGAGGGGGGGAACACTGAAGCTTTCTTT.

At least ten counts were recorded for this clonotype. The chain is built from TRBV7-6 and TRBJ1-5; D ambiguous. Trimming shortened V by 6 bases and J by 2 bases, and 20 bases separated the two germline ends. This CDR3 spans 17 amino acids. From germline, CDR1 is SGHVS and CDR2 FNYEAQ. CDR3 amino acids: CASSFLVGRPGNQPQHF. Here the CDR3 DNA reads TGTGCCAGCAGTTTCCTGGTGGGAAGGCCTGGCAATCAGCCCCAGCATTTT.